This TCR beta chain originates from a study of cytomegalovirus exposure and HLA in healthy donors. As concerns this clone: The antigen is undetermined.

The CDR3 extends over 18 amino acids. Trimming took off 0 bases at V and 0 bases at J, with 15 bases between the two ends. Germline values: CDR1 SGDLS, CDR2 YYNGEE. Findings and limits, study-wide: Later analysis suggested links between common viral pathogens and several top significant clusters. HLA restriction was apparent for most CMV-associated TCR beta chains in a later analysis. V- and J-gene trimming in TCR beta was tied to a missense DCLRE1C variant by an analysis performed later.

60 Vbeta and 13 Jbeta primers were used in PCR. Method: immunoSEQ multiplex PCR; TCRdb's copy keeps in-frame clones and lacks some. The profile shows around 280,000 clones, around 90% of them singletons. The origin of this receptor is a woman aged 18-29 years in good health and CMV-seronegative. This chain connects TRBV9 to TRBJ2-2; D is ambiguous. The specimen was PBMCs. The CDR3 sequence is CASSVAVVQVPNTGELFF. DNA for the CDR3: TGTGCCAGCAGCGTAGCGGTAGTTCAGGTTCCGAACACCGGGGAGCTGTTTTTT.